This T cell receptor beta chain was captured in a study of blood T cells in healthy people across ages. Study summary: With template switching, about one barcoded beta molecule was captured per two T cells.

Findings and caveats of the study: Naive CD4+ cell counts and diversity both ran higher in long-lived than in aged donors. Naive T cell percentage strongly correlated with TCR beta diversity.

CDR3 length: 14 residues. Germline V CDR1 and CDR2: MNHNY, SVGAGI (reference sequence). Trimming took 5 bases from V and 0 from J, leaving 11 bases between them. A second PCR, run for about 6 to 11 cycles, used a sample-barcoded 5' primer plus a J-beta primer mix. Each TCR beta cDNA got a 12-nucleotide random molecular identifier. One entry per CDR3 protein, called by TCRdb with MiXCR from the 5' RACE reads. The sample carries around 1.5 million distinct CDR3 sequences, around 55% recorded once. Turning to this clonotype: Antigen: not known.

The chain employs TRBV6-6 and TRBJ2-7, with a weak D call TRBD2 (5 bases). This clonotype was sampled from a man between 18 and 35 years old in good health. The sample comprised blood. In DNA, the CDR3 is TGTGCCAGCAGTGCCGGACTGGTCTCCTACGAGCAGTACTTC. It codes for CASSAGLVSYEQYF.